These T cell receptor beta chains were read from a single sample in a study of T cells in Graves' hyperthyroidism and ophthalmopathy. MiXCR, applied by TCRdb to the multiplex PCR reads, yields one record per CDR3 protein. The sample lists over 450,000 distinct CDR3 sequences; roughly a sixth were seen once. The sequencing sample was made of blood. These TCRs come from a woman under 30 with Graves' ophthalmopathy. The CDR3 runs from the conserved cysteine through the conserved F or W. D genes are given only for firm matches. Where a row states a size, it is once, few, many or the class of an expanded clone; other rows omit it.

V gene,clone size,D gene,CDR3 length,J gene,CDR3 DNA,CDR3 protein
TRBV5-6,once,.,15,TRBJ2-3,TGTGCCAGCAGCTTGGCCCGACTTGCCAAAGATACGCAGTATTTT,CASSLARLAKDTQYF
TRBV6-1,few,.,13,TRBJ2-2,TGTGCCAGCAGTTGGGTGGGGGGCGGGGAGCTGTTTTTT,CASSWVGGGELFF
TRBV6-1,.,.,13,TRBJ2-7,TGTGCCAGCAGGCGGACAGTCTCCTACGAGCAGTACTTC,CASRRTVSYEQYF
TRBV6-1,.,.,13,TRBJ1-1,TGTGCCAGCGGGGAGAAACTGAACACTGAAGCTTTCTTT,CASGEKLNTEAFF
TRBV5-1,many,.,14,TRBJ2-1,TGCGCCAGCAGCCCGGACAGTACATACAATGAGCAGTTCTTC,CASSPDSTYNEQFF
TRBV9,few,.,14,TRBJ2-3,TGTGCCAGCAGCGAGGGCGGGGACACAGATACGCAGTATTTT,CASSEGGDTDTQYF
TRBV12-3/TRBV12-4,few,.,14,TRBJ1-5,TGTGCCAGCAGTTTGTGGCAGGGGTTTCAGCCCCAGCATTTT,CASSLWQGFQPQHF
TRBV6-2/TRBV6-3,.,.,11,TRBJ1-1,TGTGCCAGCACTCGGGACCTTGAAGCTTTCTTT,CASTRDLEAFF
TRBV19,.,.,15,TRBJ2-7,TGTGCCAGTAGTTTTCGGACGGGGGCGATTCGCGAGCAGTACTTC,CASSFRTGAIREQYF
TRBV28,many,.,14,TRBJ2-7,TGTGCCAGCAGCCCCGCCGGGACACCTCGTGAGCAGTACTTC,CASSPAGTPREQYF
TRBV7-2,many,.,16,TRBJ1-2,TGTGCCAGCAGCCCGCTGCGGGGGCGGGGTAACTATGGCTACACCTTC,CASSPLRGRGNYGYTF
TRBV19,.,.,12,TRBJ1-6,TGTGCCAGTAGTAAGGGGTTTTCACCCCTCCACTTT,CASSKGFSPLHF
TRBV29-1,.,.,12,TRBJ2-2,TGCAGCGTTGCGGGGGTTGTCGGGGAGCTGTTTTTT,CSVAGVVGELFF
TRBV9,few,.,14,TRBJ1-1,TGTGCCAGCAGCGACAGTGGTGGAGACACTGAAGCTTTCTTT,CASSDSGGDTEAFF
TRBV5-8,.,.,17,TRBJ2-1,TGCGCCAGCAGCTTGGGGGGCGTAGGGACAGCCTACAATGAGCAGTTCTTC,CASSLGGVGTAYNEQFF
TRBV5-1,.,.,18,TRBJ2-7,TGCGCCAGCAGCTCCTTGCGTTCGGGGGCGCGAAACCCCTACGAGCAGTACTTC,CASSSLRSGARNPYEQYF
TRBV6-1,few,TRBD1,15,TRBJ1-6,TGTGCCAGCAGTGAAGTTCAGGACAGGGCCCGACCCCTCCACTTT,CASSEVQDRARPLHF
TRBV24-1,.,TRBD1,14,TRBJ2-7,TGTGCCACCAGTGATCCAGGACAGGGCTACGAGCAGTACTTC,CATSDPGQGYEQYF
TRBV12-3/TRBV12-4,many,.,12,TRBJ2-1,TGTGCCAGCAGCTTAGCTCACAATGAGCAGTTCTTC,CASSLAHNEQFF
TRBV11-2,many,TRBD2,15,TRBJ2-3,TGTGCCAGCAGCCCGGGACTAGCGATGGAAGATACGCAGTATTTT,CASSPGLAMEDTQYF
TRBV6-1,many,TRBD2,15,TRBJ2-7,TGTGCCAGCGGAAGACTAGCGGGGAGCTCCTACGAGCAGTACTTC,CASGRLAGSSYEQYF
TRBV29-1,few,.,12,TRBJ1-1,TGCAGCGAGTCAGGATTGAACACTGAAGCTTTCTTT,CSESGLNTEAFF
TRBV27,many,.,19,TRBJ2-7,TGTGCCAGCAGTGCCAGTGGTCCGGGAAAAGACAGGGAGGGCTACGAGCAGTACTTC,CASSASGPGKDREGYEQYF
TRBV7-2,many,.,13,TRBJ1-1,TGTGCCAGCAGCACCACAGCGAACACTGAAGCTTTCTTT,CASSTTANTEAFF
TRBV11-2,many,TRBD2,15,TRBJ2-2,TGTGCCAGCAGCTCACCGGGACTAGCGTCCGGGGAGCTGTTTTTT,CASSSPGLASGELFF
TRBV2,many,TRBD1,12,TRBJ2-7,TGTGCCAGCAGTCCACAGGGGAGAGAGCAGTACTTC,CASSPQGREQYF
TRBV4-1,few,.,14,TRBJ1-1,TGCGCCAGCAGCCACGAGGGCGAGAACACTGAAGCTTTCTTT,CASSHEGENTEAFF
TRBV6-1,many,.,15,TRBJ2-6,TGTGCCAGCAGTGCGGAGGGCTCTGGGGCCAACGTCCTGACTTTC,CASSAEGSGANVLTF
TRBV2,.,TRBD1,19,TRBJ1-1,TGTGCCAGCAGGTCGGACGGAGGGGGCGCAGGGGTCTTGAACACTGAAGCTTTCTTT,CASRSDGGGAGVLNTEAFF
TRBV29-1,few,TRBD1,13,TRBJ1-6,TGCAGCGCCGGACAGGGGCCTAATTCACCCCTCCACTTT,CSAGQGPNSPLHF
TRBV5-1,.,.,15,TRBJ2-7,TGCGCCAGCAGCTTGACACAAGATGGGACCTACGAGCAGTACTTC,CASSLTQDGTYEQYF
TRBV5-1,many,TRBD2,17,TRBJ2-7,TGCGCCAGCAGCTTGGCCAGCGGGAGGCAGAGCTCCTACGAGCAGTACTTC,CASSLASGRQSSYEQYF
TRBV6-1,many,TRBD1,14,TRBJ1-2,TGTGCCAGCAGGAGGACAGGGGGCGCGGGAGGCTACACCTTC,CASRRTGGAGGYTF
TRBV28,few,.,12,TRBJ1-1,TGTGGTCGACACCCTGAGAACACTGAAGCTTTCTTT,CGRHPENTEAFF